The rows below give T cell receptor beta chains drawn from one sample of a study of T-cell reconstitution after alpha-beta-depleted transplantation in children. TCRdb reprocessed the PCR reads with MiXCR, giving one entry per CDR3 protein. This table has around 200,000 distinct CDR3 sequences, about 6.3% appearing once. Here the sequenced sample was PBMCs from the stem cell graft donor, taken from the stem cell graft. The receptors were gathered from a human donor who donated a stem cell graft to a child with Wiskott-Aldrich syndrome. Each CDR3 is given with its conserved first and last residue. Each record gives: D gene, J gene, V gene, clone size, CDR3 DNA, CDR3 protein. A D gene is named only where the DNA matches it firmly. Only part of the rows carry a size: once, few, many, or a class if the clone is expanded.

D: TRBD2
J: TRBJ2-1
V: TRBV4-2
size: .
DNA: TGTGCCAGCAGTTCTAGCGGGGGGGCGTCCCTTGAGCAGTTCTTC
CDR3: CASSSSGGASLEQFF

D: TRBD1
J: TRBJ2-7
V: TRBV30
size: .
DNA: TGTGCCTGGGACAGGGAAAGCTCCTACGAGCAGTACTTC
CDR3: CAWDRESSYEQYF

D: TRBD1
J: TRBJ2-1
V: TRBV24-1
size: medium-sized
DNA: TGTGCCACCAGTGAACCAGGACAGGGTTGGTACAATGAGCAGTTCTTC
CDR3: CATSEPGQGWYNEQFF

D: .
J: TRBJ2-1
V: TRBV3-1
size: many
DNA: TGTGCCAGCAGCCAATTTGGCGGGTCCTACAATGAGCAGTTCTTC
CDR3: CASSQFGGSYNEQFF

D: .
J: TRBJ1-1
V: TRBV15
size: few
DNA: TGTGCCACCAGCAGAACAGGGAAAGTGAACACTGAAGCTTTCTTT
CDR3: CATSRTGKVNTEAFF

D: TRBD2
J: TRBJ2-1
V: TRBV24-1
size: many
DNA: TGTGCCACCAGTGATCCGCGGGAGTCGTCCTACAATGAGCAGTTCTTC
CDR3: CATSDPRESSYNEQFF

D: TRBD2
J: TRBJ2-2
V: TRBV7-8
size: many
DNA: TGTGCCAGCAGCTTAACAAACTTAGCGGGCTTCAACACCGGGGAGCTGTTTTTT
CDR3: CASSLTNLAGFNTGELFF

D: TRBD1
J: TRBJ2-5
V: TRBV19
size: many
DNA: TGTGCCAGTAGTATGGACAGGGAGGAGACCCAGTACTTC
CDR3: CASSMDREETQYF

D: .
J: TRBJ2-7
V: TRBV21-1
size: many
DNA: TGTGCCAGCAGCAGGACCCCTGAGCATTACGAGCAGTACTTC
CDR3: CASSRTPEHYEQYF

D: .
J: TRBJ2-1
V: TRBV7-7
size: .
DNA: TGTGCCAGCAGACCTCTAGGGAGCTCCTACAATGAGCAGTTCTTC
CDR3: CASRPLGSSYNEQFF

D: .
J: TRBJ2-1
V: TRBV7-2
size: .
DNA: TGTGCCAGCAGCCCCCCCCCAGCGGCGAGTTATGAGCAGTTCTTC
CDR3: CASSPPPAASYEQFF

D: .
J: TRBJ2-4
V: TRBV3-1
size: few
DNA: TGTGCCAGCAGCCGGGACGGCACATTGGACATTCAGTACTTC
CDR3: CASSRDGTLDIQYF

D: .
J: TRBJ2-7
V: TRBV20-1
size: many
DNA: TGCAGTGCTGCGTTGGGATTGAACCCCTACGAGCAGTACTTC
CDR3: CSAALGLNPYEQYF

D: .
J: TRBJ2-2
V: TRBV3-1
size: few
DNA: TGTGCCACCCGAAGGGAGAACACCGGGGAGCTGTTTTTT
CDR3: CATRRENTGELFF

D: TRBD2
J: TRBJ2-1
V: TRBV7-6
size: .
DNA: TGTGCCAGCAGCGCGGGAGGTTTCACCTACAAAGAGCAGTTCTTC
CDR3: CASSAGGFTYKEQFF

D: .
J: TRBJ1-5
V: TRBV5-1
size: many
DNA: TGCGCCAGCAGCCTGGGGTACCGCGATCAGCCCCAGCATTTT
CDR3: CASSLGYRDQPQHF

D: .
J: TRBJ2-5
V: TRBV2
size: many
DNA: TGTGCCAGCAGTGAACGTAGGGGCTTAGAGACCCAGTACTTC
CDR3: CASSERRGLETQYF

D: .
J: TRBJ2-7
V: TRBV5-1
size: few
DNA: TGCGCCAGCAGCCAACAGGGACCCTTGGGCGACGAGCAGTACTTC
CDR3: CASSQQGPLGDEQYF

D: TRBD1
J: TRBJ2-6
V: TRBV28
size: .
DNA: TGTGCCAGCAGCCTCGGACAGGGATCTACGGGGGCCAACGTCCTGACTTTC
CDR3: CASSLGQGSTGANVLTF

D: .
J: TRBJ2-1
V: TRBV11-2
size: .
DNA: TGTGCCAGCAGCTTCAGGCTAGCGCAAGGGAATGAGCAGTTCTTC
CDR3: CASSFRLAQGNEQFF

D: .
J: TRBJ2-1
V: TRBV7-2
size: many
DNA: TGTGCCAGCAGCTTAGTTCTATACAATGAGCAGTTCTTC
CDR3: CASSLVLYNEQFF

D: .
J: TRBJ2-7
V: TRBV12-3/TRBV12-4
size: many
DNA: TGTGCCAGCAGTTACCGGGACGGTTCCTACGAGCAGTACTTC
CDR3: CASSYRDGSYEQYF

D: .
J: TRBJ2-2
V: TRBV12-3/TRBV12-4
size: many
DNA: TGTGCCAGCAGATTAGCGCGGGCCACCGGGGAGCTGTTTTTT
CDR3: CASRLARATGELFF

D: TRBD2
J: TRBJ2-1
V: TRBV12-3/TRBV12-4
size: many
DNA: TGTGCCAGCCTTATACCCTCGGGGGGGGAGCAGTTCTTC
CDR3: CASLIPSGGEQFF

D: .
J: TRBJ2-1
V: TRBV3-1
size: few
DNA: TGTGCCAGCAGCCAATTTGTACGTGTGGGAGTTAATCGTGAGCAGTTCTTC
CDR3: CASSQFVRVGVNREQFF

D: TRBD1
J: TRBJ1-1
V: TRBV15
size: many
DNA: TGTGCCACCAGCAGGGCTACCGGGACAGGGATGACTGAAGCTTTCTTT
CDR3: CATSRATGTGMTEAFF

D: TRBD2
J: TRBJ2-3
V: TRBV3-1
size: many
DNA: TGTGCCAGCAGCCATTTGACTAGCGGGGGCCCCAACCCCACAGATACGCAGTATTTT
CDR3: CASSHLTSGGPNPTDTQYF

D: .
J: TRBJ1-1
V: TRBV5-1
size: .
DNA: TGCGCCAGCAGCTTTTCCAGGGGATCGACTGAAGCTTTCTTT
CDR3: CASSFSRGSTEAFF

D: TRBD1
J: TRBJ2-7
V: TRBV7-9
size: many
DNA: TGTGCCAGCAACTCCGACAGGGGCGCCTACGAGCAGTACTTC
CDR3: CASNSDRGAYEQYF

D: .
J: TRBJ2-7
V: TRBV3-1
size: many
DNA: TGTGCCAGCAGCCCCGACGAAGGGGACGAGCAGTACTTC
CDR3: CASSPDEGDEQYF

D: TRBD1
J: TRBJ1-2
V: TRBV6-1
size: few
DNA: TGTGCCAGCAGTGAAGCTGAGGACAGGGCGCGGGGCTACACCTTC
CDR3: CASSEAEDRARGYTF

D: TRBD1
J: TRBJ1-1
V: TRBV5-1
size: .
DNA: TGCGCCAGCAGCTTGAAGGACAGGGACACTGAAGCTTTCTTT
CDR3: CASSLKDRDTEAFF

D: .
J: TRBJ2-7
V: TRBV21-1
size: many
DNA: TGTGCCAGCAGCGGGGGACAGAGCTCGTCCGAGCAGTACTTC
CDR3: CASSGGQSSSEQYF

D: TRBD1
J: TRBJ1-4
V: TRBV15
size: many
DNA: TGTGCCACCAGCAGAGGTCAGGGGGTTTATGAAAAACTGTTTTTT
CDR3: CATSRGQGVYEKLFF

D: .
J: TRBJ1-1
V: TRBV29-1
size: many
DNA: TGCAGCGTTCGGGTAAAACCTTCGAACACTGAAGCTTTCTTT
CDR3: CSVRVKPSNTEAFF

D: .
J: TRBJ2-5
V: TRBV29-1
size: many
DNA: TGCAGCGTTGCCGAACCGAGGGAGACCCAGTACTTC
CDR3: CSVAEPRETQYF

D: .
J: TRBJ2-3
V: TRBV5-1
size: many
DNA: TGCGCCAGCAGCTTGGTGAATAGCTTCACAGATACGCAGTATTTT
CDR3: CASSLVNSFTDTQYF

D: .
J: TRBJ2-3
V: TRBV6-6
size: many
DNA: TGTGCCAGCAGTCCCCAGACAGCCATTAGCACAGATACGCAGTATTTT
CDR3: CASSPQTAISTDTQYF

D: TRBD1
J: TRBJ1-1
V: TRBV5-1
size: many
DNA: TGCGCCAGCAGCTGGGACAGGAACACTGAAGCTTTCTTT
CDR3: CASSWDRNTEAFF

D: .
J: TRBJ1-2
V: TRBV5-1
size: .
DNA: TGCGCCAGCAGCTTGGATGGAGTTGGCTACACCTTC
CDR3: CASSLDGVGYTF

D: .
J: TRBJ1-2
V: TRBV20-1
size: once
DNA: TGCAGTGCCACCCCGGGGTATGGGTTAAACTATGGCTACACCTTC
CDR3: CSATPGYGLNYGYTF

D: .
J: TRBJ1-5
V: TRBV7-8
size: many
DNA: TGTGCCAGCAGCTTAGGTCTACTCCGGCCCCAGCATTTT
CDR3: CASSLGLLRPQHF

D: .
J: TRBJ2-7
V: TRBV6-6
size: many
DNA: TGTGCCAGCGTTCAAAGAAGCTCCTACGAGCAGTACTTC
CDR3: CASVQRSSYEQYF

D: .
J: TRBJ1-3
V: TRBV30
size: few
DNA: TGTGCCTGGACTCCCAACCTCGGAAACACCATATATTTT
CDR3: CAWTPNLGNTIYF

D: .
J: TRBJ2-5
V: TRBV20-1
size: many
DNA: TGCAGTGCTAGAGATCACCGTTACCCACAAGAGACCCAGTACTTC
CDR3: CSARDHRYPQETQYF

D: TRBD1
J: TRBJ2-5
V: TRBV28
size: .
DNA: TGTGCCAGCAGCAACGGACAGGGGGGCCAACAGTACTTC
CDR3: CASSNGQGGQQYF

D: TRBD1
J: TRBJ2-1
V: TRBV27
size: many
DNA: TGTGCCAGCAGTTTGGACAGGTGGGCTTACAATGAGCAGTTCTTC
CDR3: CASSLDRWAYNEQFF

D: .
J: TRBJ2-3
V: TRBV5-1
size: many
DNA: TGCGCCAGCAGCTCCCCCTCGTCAGGCACAGATACGCAGTATTTT
CDR3: CASSSPSSGTDTQYF

D: TRBD1
J: TRBJ1-6
V: TRBV12-3/TRBV12-4
size: many
DNA: TGTGCCAGCAGTAGGGGACAGATTGATTCACCCCTCCACTTT
CDR3: CASSRGQIDSPLHF

D: .
J: TRBJ1-5
V: TRBV20-1
size: .
DNA: TGCAGTGCTAGAGTGGCAGGGGCTGGCAATCAGCCCCAGCATTTT
CDR3: CSARVAGAGNQPQHF

D: TRBD1
J: TRBJ1-5
V: TRBV15
size: .
DNA: TGTGCCACCAGCAGGGACAGGGGAAGAAATCAGCCCCAGCATTTT
CDR3: CATSRDRGRNQPQHF